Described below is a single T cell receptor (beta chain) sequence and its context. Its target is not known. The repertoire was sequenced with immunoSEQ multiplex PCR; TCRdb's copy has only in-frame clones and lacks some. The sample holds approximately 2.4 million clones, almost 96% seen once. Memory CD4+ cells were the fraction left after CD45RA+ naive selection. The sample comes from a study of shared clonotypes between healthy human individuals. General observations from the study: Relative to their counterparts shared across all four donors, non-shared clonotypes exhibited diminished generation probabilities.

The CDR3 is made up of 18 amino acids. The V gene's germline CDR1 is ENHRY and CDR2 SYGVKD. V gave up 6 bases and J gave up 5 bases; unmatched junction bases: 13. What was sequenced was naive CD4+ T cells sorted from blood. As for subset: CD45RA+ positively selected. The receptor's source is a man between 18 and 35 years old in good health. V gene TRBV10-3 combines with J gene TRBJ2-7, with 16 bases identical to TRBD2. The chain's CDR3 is CAISQGLAGGPSHHEQYF. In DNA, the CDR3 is TGTGCCATCAGCCAGGGACTAGCGGGAGGGCCTTCGCATCACGAGCAGTACTTC.